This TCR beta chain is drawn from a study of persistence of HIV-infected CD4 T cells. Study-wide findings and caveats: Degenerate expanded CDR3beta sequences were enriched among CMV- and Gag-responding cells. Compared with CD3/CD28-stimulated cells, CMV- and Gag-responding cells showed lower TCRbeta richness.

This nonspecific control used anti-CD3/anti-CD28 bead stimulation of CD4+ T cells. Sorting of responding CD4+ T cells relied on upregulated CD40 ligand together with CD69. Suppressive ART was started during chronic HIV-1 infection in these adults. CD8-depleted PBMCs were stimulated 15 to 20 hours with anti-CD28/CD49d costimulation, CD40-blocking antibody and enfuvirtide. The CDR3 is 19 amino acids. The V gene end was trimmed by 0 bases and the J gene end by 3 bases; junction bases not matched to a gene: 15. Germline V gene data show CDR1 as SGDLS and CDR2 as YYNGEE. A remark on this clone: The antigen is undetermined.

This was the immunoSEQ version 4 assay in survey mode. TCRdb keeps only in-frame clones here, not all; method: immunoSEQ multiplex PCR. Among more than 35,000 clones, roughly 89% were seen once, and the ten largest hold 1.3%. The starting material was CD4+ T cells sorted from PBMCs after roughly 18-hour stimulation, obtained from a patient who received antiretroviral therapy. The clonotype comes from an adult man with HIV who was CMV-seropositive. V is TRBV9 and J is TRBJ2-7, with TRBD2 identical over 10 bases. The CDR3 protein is CASSVGRESGLAADYEQYF. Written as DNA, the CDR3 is TGTGCCAGCAGCGTAGGCAGGGAGAGTGGACTAGCGGCCGACTACGAGCAGTACTTC.